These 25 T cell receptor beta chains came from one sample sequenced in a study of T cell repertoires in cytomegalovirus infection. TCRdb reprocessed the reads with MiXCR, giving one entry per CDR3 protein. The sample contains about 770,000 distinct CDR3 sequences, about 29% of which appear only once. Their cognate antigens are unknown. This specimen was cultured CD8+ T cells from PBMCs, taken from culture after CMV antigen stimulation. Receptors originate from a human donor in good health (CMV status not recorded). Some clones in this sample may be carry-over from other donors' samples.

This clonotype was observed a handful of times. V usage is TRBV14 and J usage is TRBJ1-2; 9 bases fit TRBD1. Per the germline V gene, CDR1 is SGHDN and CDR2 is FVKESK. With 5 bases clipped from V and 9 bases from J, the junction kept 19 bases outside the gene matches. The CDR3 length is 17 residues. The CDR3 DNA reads TGTGCCAGCAGCGAAGGGCCTCGGGACAGGGTCACAGTCAGCTACACCTTC. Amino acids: CASSEGPRDRVTVSYTF.

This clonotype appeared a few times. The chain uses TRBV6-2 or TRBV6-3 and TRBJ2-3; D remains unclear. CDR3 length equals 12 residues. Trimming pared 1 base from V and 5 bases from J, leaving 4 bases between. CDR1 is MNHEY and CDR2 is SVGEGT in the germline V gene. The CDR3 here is CASSYYGDTQYF. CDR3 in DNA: TGTGCCAGCAGTTACTACGGAGATACGCAGTATTTT.

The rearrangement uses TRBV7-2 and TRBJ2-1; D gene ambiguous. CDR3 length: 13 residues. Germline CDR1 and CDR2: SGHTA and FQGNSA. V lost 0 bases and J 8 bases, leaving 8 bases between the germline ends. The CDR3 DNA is TGTGCCAGCAGCTTAGCGCTCAGTTATGAGCAGTTCTTC. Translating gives CASSLALSYEQFF.

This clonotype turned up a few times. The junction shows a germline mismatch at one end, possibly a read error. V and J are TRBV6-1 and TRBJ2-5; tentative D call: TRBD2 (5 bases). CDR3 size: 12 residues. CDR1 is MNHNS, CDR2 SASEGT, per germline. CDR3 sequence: CASSVDSLHLNF. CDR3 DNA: TGTGCCAGCAGTGTGGACTCCCTTCATCTCAACTTC.

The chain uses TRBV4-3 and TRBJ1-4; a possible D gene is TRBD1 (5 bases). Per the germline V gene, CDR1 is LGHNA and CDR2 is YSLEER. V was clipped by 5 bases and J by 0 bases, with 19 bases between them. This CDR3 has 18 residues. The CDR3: CASSYRDATDATNEKLFF. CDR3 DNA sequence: TGCGCCAGCAGCTACCGGGACGCCACCGATGCAACTAATGAAAAACTGTTTTTT.

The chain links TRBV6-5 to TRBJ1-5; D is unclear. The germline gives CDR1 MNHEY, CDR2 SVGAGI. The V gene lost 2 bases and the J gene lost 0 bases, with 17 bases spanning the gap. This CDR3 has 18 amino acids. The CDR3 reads CASSYVPPMGYSNQPQHF. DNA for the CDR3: TGTGCCAGCAGTTACGTGCCCCCGATGGGCTATAGCAATCAGCCCCAGCATTTT.

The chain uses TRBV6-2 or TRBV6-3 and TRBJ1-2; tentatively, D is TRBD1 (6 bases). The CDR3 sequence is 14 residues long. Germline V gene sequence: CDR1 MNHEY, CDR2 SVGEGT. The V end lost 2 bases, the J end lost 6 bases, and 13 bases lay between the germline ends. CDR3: CASSYIQGLDGYTF. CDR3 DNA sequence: TGTGCCAGCAGTTACATACAGGGATTGGATGGCTACACCTTC.

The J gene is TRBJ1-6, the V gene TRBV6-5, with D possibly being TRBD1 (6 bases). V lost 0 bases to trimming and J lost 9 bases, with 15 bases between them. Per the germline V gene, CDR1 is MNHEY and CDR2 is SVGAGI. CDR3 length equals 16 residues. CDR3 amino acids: CASSYSGAGEASPLHF. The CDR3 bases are TGTGCCAGCAGTTACTCTGGGGCAGGGGAGGCTTCACCCCTCCACTTT.

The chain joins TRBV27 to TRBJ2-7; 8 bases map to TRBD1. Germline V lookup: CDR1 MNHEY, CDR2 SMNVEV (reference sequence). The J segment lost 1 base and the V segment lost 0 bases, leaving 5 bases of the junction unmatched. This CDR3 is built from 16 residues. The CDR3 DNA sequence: TGTGCCAGCAGTTTATCGACAGGGGATACTTCCTACGAGCAGTACTTC. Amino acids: CASSLSTGDTSYEQYF.

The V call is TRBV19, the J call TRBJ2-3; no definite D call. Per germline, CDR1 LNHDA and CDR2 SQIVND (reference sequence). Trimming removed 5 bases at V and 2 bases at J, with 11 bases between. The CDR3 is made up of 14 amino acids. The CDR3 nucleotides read TGTGCCAGTAGTCCACGACACAACACAGATACGCAGTATTTT. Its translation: CASSPRHNTDTQYF.

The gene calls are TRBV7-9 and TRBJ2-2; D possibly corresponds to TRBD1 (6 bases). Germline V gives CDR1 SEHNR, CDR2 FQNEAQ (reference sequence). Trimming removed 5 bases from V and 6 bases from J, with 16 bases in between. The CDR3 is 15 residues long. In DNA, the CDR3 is TGTGCCAGCAGCCCCACAGGGATACAGGCCGGGGAGCTGTTTTTT. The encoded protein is CASSPTGIQAGELFF.

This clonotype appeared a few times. The CDR3 is CASSPTGGALRSRGYTF. The DNA for the CDR3 is TGTGCCAGCAGCCCGACAGGGGGCGCTTTACGTTCCCGTGGCTACACCTTC. The V call is TRBV7-6, the J call TRBJ1-2; TRBD1 matches 10 bases. Germline V gene sequence: CDR1 SGHVS, CDR2 FNYEAQ. Trimming at V came to 5 bases and at J to 7 bases, leaving 16 bases not matched to a gene. The CDR3 covers 17 residues.

CDR3 DNA: TGTGCCAGCAGCCAAGGGACAGGGGGCTGGGAGACCCAGTACTTC. This sequence encodes CASSQGTGGWETQYF. The chain uses TRBV7-3 and TRBJ2-5; 12 nucleotides agree with TRBD1. The CDR3 totals 15 residues. The junction had 6 bases not matched to a gene; V was cut back by 5 bases and J by 5 bases. The germline V gene has CDR1 SGHTA and CDR2 FQGTGA.

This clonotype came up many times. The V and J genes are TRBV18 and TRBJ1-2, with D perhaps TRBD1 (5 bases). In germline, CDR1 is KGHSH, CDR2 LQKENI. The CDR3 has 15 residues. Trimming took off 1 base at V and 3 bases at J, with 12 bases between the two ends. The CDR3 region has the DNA TGTGCCAGCTCACCACAGGGGACTTCCTACTATGGCTACACCTTC. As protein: CASSPQGTSYYGYTF.

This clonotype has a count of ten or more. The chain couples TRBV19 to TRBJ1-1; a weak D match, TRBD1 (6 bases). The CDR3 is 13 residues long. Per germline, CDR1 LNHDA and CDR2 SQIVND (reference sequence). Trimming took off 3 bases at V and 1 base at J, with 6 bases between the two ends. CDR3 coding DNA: TGTGCCAGTAGTATGACAGGGAACACTGAAGCTTTCTTT. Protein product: CASSMTGNTEAFF.

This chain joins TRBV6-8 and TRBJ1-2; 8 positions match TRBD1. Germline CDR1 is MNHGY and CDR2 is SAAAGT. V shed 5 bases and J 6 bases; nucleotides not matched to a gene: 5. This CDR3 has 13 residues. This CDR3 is CASSTQGDHGYTF. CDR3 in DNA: TGTGCCAGCAGTACACAGGGGGATCATGGCTACACCTTC.

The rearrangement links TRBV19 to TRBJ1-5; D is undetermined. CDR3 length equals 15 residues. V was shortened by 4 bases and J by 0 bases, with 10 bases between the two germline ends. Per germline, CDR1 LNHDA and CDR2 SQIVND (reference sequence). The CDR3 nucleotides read TGTGCCAGTAGTACTATCGGGAATAGCAATCAGCCCCAGCATTTT. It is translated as CASSTIGNSNQPQHF.

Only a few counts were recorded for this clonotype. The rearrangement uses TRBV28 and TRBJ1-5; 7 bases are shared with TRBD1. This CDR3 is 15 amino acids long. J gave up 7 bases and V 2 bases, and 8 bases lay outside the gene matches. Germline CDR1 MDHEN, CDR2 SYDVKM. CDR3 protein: CASSLQETGTQPQHF. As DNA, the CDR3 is TGTGCCAGCAGTTTACAGGAGACAGGGACACAGCCCCAGCATTTT. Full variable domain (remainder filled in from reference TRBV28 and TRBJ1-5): DVKVTQSSRYLVKRTGEKVFLECVQDMDHENMFWYRQDPGLGLRLIYFSYDVKMKEKGDIPEGYSVSREKKERFSLILESASTNQTSMYLCASSLQETGTQPQHFGDGTRLSIL.

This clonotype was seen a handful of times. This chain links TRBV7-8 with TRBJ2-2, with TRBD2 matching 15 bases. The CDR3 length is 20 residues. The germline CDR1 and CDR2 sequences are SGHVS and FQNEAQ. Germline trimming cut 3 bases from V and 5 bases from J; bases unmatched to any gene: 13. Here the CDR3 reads CASSFPGLAGGPRMTGELFF. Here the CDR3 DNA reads TGTGCCAGCAGCTTCCCCGGACTAGCGGGGGGGCCAAGGATGACCGGGGAGCTGTTTTTT.

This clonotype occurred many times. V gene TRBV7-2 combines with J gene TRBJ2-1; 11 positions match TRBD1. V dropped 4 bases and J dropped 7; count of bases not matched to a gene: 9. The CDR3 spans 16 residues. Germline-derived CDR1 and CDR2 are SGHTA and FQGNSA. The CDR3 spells CASSSGGTGGSNEQFF. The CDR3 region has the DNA TGTGCCAGCAGCTCGGGTGGGACAGGGGGTTCGAATGAGCAGTTCTTC.

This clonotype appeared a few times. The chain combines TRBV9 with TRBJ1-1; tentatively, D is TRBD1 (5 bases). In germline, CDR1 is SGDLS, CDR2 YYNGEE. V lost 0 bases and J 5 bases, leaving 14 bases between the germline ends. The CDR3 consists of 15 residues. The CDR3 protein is CASSVGKGRRTEAFF. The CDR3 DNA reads TGTGCCAGCAGCGTAGGCAAGGGGAGGCGGACTGAAGCTTTCTTT.

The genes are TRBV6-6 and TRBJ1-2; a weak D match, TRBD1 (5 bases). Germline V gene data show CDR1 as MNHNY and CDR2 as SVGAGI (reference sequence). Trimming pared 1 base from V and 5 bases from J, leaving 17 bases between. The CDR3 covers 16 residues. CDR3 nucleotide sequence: TGTGCCAGCAGTTACTATGCCGGGGGATCCGAGTATGGCTACACCTTC. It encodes CASSYYAGGSEYGYTF.

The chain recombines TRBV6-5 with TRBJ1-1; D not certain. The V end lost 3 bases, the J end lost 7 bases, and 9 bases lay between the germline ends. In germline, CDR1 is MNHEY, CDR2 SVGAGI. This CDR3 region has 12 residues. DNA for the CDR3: TGTGCCAGCAGTTATGGGCCCTATGAAGCTTTCTTT. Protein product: CASSYGPYEAFF.

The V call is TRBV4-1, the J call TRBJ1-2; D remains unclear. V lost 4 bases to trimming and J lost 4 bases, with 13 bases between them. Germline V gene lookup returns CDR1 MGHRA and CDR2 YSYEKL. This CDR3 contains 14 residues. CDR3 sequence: CASSPPQVTYGYTF. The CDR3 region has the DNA TGCGCCAGCAGCCCCCCCCAGGTTACCTATGGCTACACCTTC.

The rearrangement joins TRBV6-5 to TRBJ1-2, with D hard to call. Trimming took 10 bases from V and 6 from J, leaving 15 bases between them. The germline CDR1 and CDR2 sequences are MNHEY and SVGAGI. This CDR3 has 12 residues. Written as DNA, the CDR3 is TGTGCCACCCAGAGCGGTGGGAATGGCTACACCTTC. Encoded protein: CATQSGGNGYTF.